Listed below are T cell receptor beta chains from one sample, sequenced in a study of blood T cell repertoires in COVID-19. Produced via immunoSEQ multiplex PCR; TCRdb's table is partial and in-frame only. The table lists a few hundred thousand clones, 85% to 90% of them singletons, with about 2.1% in the top ten. What was sequenced was peripheral blood. Receptors were obtained from an older woman with COVID-19, enrolled during active disease. The CDR3 runs from the conserved cysteine through the conserved F or W. D genes are given only for firm matches. Some rows mark clone size as missing; the rest say once, few, many or name a class of expanded clone.

>-|-|TRBJ2-5|TRBV6-2/TRBV6-3
CASSPLLDFFRQETQYF
TGTGCCAGCAGTCCACTCTTAGACTTTTTCCGACAAGAGACCCAGTACTTC
>TRBD1|-|TRBJ2-6|TRBV9
CASSPRAGTGVAGANVLTF
TGTGCCAGCAGCCCGAGAGCCGGGACAGGGGTAGCTGGGGCCAACGTCCTGACTTTC
>-|once|TRBJ1-6|TRBV7-3
CASSLMAADNSPLHF
TGTGCCAGCAGCTTAATGGCGGCCGATAATTCACCCCTCCACTTT
>TRBD1|-|TRBJ1-4|TRBV5-1
CASSPGMGQGNEKLFF
TGCGCCAGCAGCCCCGGTATGGGACAGGGAAATGAAAAACTGTTTTTT
>-|-|TRBJ2-1|TRBV5-4
CASSKTRGSSYNEQFF
TGTGCCAGCAGCAAAACGCGAGGGAGCTCCTACAATGAGCAGTTCTTC
>-|-|TRBJ1-2|TRBV5-8
CATSDRLRANYGYTF
TGTGCCACCTCGGACAGACTAAGAGCTAACTATGGCTACACCTTC
>TRBD1|-|TRBJ2-7|TRBV9
CASSFGGQGPYEQYF
TGTGCCAGCAGCTTTGGGGGACAGGGTCCCTACGAGCAGTACTTC
>-|once|TRBJ1-1|TRBV19
CASSPTVWINTEAFF
TGTGCCAGTAGTCCCACAGTTTGGATTAACACTGAAGCTTTCTTT
>-|-|TRBJ2-7|TRBV11-3
CASSLGGGYEQYF
TGTGCCAGCAGCTTAGGCGGTGGGTACGAGCAGTACTTC
>-|-|TRBJ2-4|TRBV5-8
CASSLEGDAKNIQYF
TGTGCCAGCAGCTTGGAGGGAGACGCCAAAAACATTCAGTACTTC
>-|-|TRBJ2-2|TRBV5-5
CASSFGLGELFF
TGTGCCAGCAGCTTCGGACTCGGGGAGCTGTTTTTT
>TRBD1|once|TRBJ2-3|TRBV15
CATSRETGRHQLDTQYF
TGTGCCACCAGCAGAGAGACAGGGCGACATCAATTGGATACGCAGTATTTT
>TRBD1|-|TRBJ1-3|TRBV5-1
CASSLGNRGSGNTIYF
TGCGCCAGCAGCTTGGGGAACAGGGGATCTGGAAACACCATATATTTT
>-|-|TRBJ1-4|TRBV4-3
CASSQDWRGREKLFF
TGCGCCAGCAGCCAAGACTGGAGGGGTCGAGAAAAACTGTTTTTT
>TRBD1|-|TRBJ1-6|TRBV4-2
CASSQAVTGANSPLHF
TGTGCCAGCAGCCAAGCCGTGACAGGGGCTAATTCACCCCTCCACTTT
>-|-|TRBJ1-3|TRBV4-2
CASRRDRYGVGNTIYF
TGTGCCAGCAGGCGGGATCGGTACGGAGTCGGAAACACCATATATTTT
>TRBD2|-|TRBJ2-5|TRBV6-2/TRBV6-3
CASSSGLAGPPGETQYF
TGTGCCAGCAGTTCAGGACTAGCGGGGCCCCCTGGAGAGACCCAGTACTTC
>-|-|TRBJ1-5|TRBV19
CASRLGGIDQPQHF
TGTGCCAGTAGGCTAGGAGGGATCGATCAGCCCCAGCATTTT
>-|-|TRBJ1-3|TRBV10-3
CAISSKADTIYF
TGTGCCATCAGCTCGAAAGCGGACACCATATATTTT
>TRBD1|-|TRBJ1-3|TRBV30
CAWKQGATGNTIYF
TGTGCCTGGAAACAGGGGGCCACTGGAAACACCATATATTTT
>TRBD1|-|TRBJ2-3|TRBV27
CASSRGRDRVFTDTQYF
TGTGCCAGCAGCCGCGGCCGGGACAGGGTGTTCACAGATACGCAGTATTTT
>-|-|TRBJ1-1|TRBV2
CASSPRGGSPVVTEAFF
TGTGCCAGCAGTCCTCGGGGGGGGTCGCCTGTAGTCACTGAAGCTTTCTTT
>TRBD1|-|TRBJ2-7|TRBV6-1
CASSEARDRVYEQYF
TGTGCCAGCAGTGAAGCACGGGACAGGGTCTACGAGCAGTACTTC
>-|-|TRBJ1-5|TRBV19
CASNRMGSTQHF
TGTGCCAGTAACAGGATGGGAAGCACCCAGCATTTT
>-|-|TRBJ2-7|TRBV6-6
CASSYSGTRYEQYF
TGTGCCAGCAGTTACTCAGGGACACGCTACGAGCAGTACTTC
>TRBD1|-|TRBJ1-1|TRBV19
CASSIVTGVNTEAFF
TGTGCCAGTAGTATAGTCACAGGGGTGAACACTGAAGCTTTCTTT
>TRBD2|-|TRBJ2-1|TRBV15
CATSRDRSGANNEQFF
TGTGCCACCAGCAGAGATCGAAGCGGGGCGAACAATGAGCAGTTCTTC
>-|once|TRBJ2-1|TRBV6-2/TRBV6-3
CASSYRNEQFF
TGTGCCAGCAGTTACCGTAATGAGCAGTTCTTC
>TRBD1|-|TRBJ1-6|TRBV3-1/TRBV3-2
CASSQDGTGVQSPLHF
TGTGCCAGCAGCCAAGATGGGACAGGGGTCCAATCACCCCTCCACTTT
>TRBD1|-|TRBJ2-4|TRBV13
CASSRTTGSLSQYF
TGTGCCAGCTCGAGGACGACAGGGTCTTTGAGTCAGTACTTC
>-|-|TRBJ2-3|TRBV5-1
CASSLPGGDTDTQYF
TGCGCCAGCAGCTTGCCCGGGGGTGACACAGATACGCAGTATTTT
>-|-|TRBJ2-3|TRBV5-6
CASSLLVGQGTDTQYF
TGTGCCAGCAGCTTGTTGGTCGGGCAGGGGACAGATACGCAGTATTTT
>-|-|TRBJ1-2|TRBV5-1
CASSLDRTDYGYTF
TGCGCCAGCAGCTTGGATCGGACAGACTATGGCTACACCTTC
>TRBD1|-|TRBJ1-4|TRBV2
CASSTIGQGDEKLFF
TGTGCCAGCAGTACTATCGGACAGGGAGATGAAAAACTGTTTTTT
>-|-|TRBJ1-5|TRBV12-3/TRBV12-4
CASSLGGRQPQHF
TGTGCCAGCAGTTTAGGGGGGCGTCAGCCCCAGCATTTT
>TRBD2|once|TRBJ2-1|TRBV18
CASSPGLVYNEQFF
TGTGCCAGCTCACCGGGACTAGTGTACAATGAGCAGTTCTTC
>TRBD1|-|TRBJ1-2|TRBV9
CASSPHLTGGDYGYTF
TGTGCCAGCAGCCCACATTTAACAGGGGGCGACTATGGCTACACCTTC
>TRBD1|-|TRBJ1-4|TRBV19
CASHKPGQTNEKLFF
TGTGCCAGCCATAAACCGGGACAGACAAATGAAAAACTGTTTTTT
>-|-|TRBJ1-5|TRBV6-5
CASSWDNNQPQHF
TGTGCCAGCAGTTGGGACAACAATCAGCCCCAGCATTTT
>TRBD1|-|TRBJ2-1|TRBV7-6
CASSWGQGYYNEQFF
TGTGCCAGCAGCTGGGGACAGGGCTACTACAATGAGCAGTTCTTC
>TRBD1|-|TRBJ1-6|TRBV3-1/TRBV3-2
CASSQDFQGAIYNSPLHF
TGTGCCAGCAGCCAAGACTTCCAGGGGGCCATCTATAATTCACCCCTCCACTTT
>TRBD1|-|TRBJ1-2|TRBV19
CASSRDRVSGYTF
TGTGCCAGTAGTCGGGACAGGGTGAGCGGCTACACCTTC
>-|-|TRBJ2-3|TRBV7-2
CASSLLSRTDTQYF
TGTGCCAGCAGCTTATTAAGCCGCACAGATACGCAGTATTTT
>TRBD2|-|TRBJ2-3|TRBV6-4
CASSDPASGSYTQYF
TGTGCCAGCAGTGACCCGGCTAGCGGATCGTATACGCAGTATTTT
>TRBD2|-|TRBJ2-2|TRBV5-8
CASSLTSGQKVAGELFF
TGTGCCAGCAGCTTAACTAGCGGACAGAAGGTGGCCGGGGAGCTGTTTTTT
>TRBD2|-|TRBJ2-7|TRBV6-2/TRBV6-3
CASSYPLRGDNTYEQYF
TGTGCCAGCAGTTACCCCTTGCGGGGGGATAACACCTACGAGCAGTACTTC
>TRBD1|once|TRBJ1-4|TRBV30
CAWSLLGQANEKLFF
TGTGCCTGGAGTCTACTGGGACAGGCTAATGAAAAACTGTTTTTT
>-|-|TRBJ2-7|TRBV11-2
CASSSNGIGEQYF
TGTGCCAGCAGCTCTAACGGGATCGGTGAGCAGTACTTC
>-|-|TRBJ1-1|TRBV7-2
CASSPWTVNTEAFF
TGTGCCAGCAGCCCATGGACAGTGAACACTGAAGCTTTCTTT
>-|-|TRBJ1-6|TRBV3-1/TRBV3-2
CASSQATDNSPLHF
TGTGCCAGCAGCCAAGCAACAGATAATTCACCCCTCCACTTT
>TRBD1|-|TRBJ1-4|TRBV27
CASSSLDRGQGKLFF
TGTGCCAGCAGTTCCCTGGACAGGGGGCAGGGAAAACTGTTTTTT
>-|-|TRBJ1-5|TRBV7-6
CASSPSAGQPQHF
TGTGCCAGCAGCCCTAGTGCAGGGCAGCCCCAGCATTTT
>TRBD2|-|TRBJ2-3|TRBV6-5
CASSYDGGAGDTQYF
TGTGCCAGCAGTTACGACGGGGGGGCCGGGGATACGCAGTATTTT
>-|once|TRBJ1-2|TRBV19
CATREQAFGYTF
TGTGCCACCAGAGAACAGGCGTTTGGCTACACCTTC
>-|-|TRBJ2-2|TRBV30
CAWSTGGGGGELFF
TGTGCCTGGAGTACGGGGGGCGGTGGCGGGGAGCTGTTTTTT
>-|-|TRBJ1-1|TRBV14
CASSPHTNTEAFF
TGTGCCAGCAGCCCTCACACGAACACTGAAGCTTTCTTT